The next 18 T cell receptor beta chains were all read from a single sample in a study of cytomegalovirus exposure and HLA in healthy donors. This PCR relied on a set of 60 Vbeta primers and 13 Jbeta primers. Profiled with immunoSEQ multiplex PCR; TCRdb holds only in-frame clones, not every one. The sample gives about 120,000 clones, 70% to 80% of which show up once; over 1.5% is in the top ten. Sample: PBMCs. The receptors stem from a woman between 18 and 30 years old in good health and CMV-seronegative.

This clone has only a few counts. The chain is built from TRBV30 and TRBJ1-6, with D maybe TRBD1 (6 bases). The ends were cut back, 2 bases at V and 6 bases at J, with 11 bases in the middle. The CDR3 spans 14 residues. Germline-derived CDR1 and CDR2 are GTSNPN and SVGIG (reference sequence). CDR3 DNA sequence: TGTGCCTGGAGTTTGGCAGGGGTTAATTCACCCCTCCACTTT. It yields the protein CAWSLAGVNSPLHF.

This chain connects TRBV7-9 to TRBJ2-7, with D possibly TRBD1 on 6 matching bases. The CDR3 contains 16 residues. The ends were cut back, 6 bases at V and 1 base at J, with 19 bases in the middle. CDR1 is SEHNR, CDR2 FQNEAQ, per germline (reference sequence). Here the CDR3 reads CASRPQINGTSYEQYF. CDR3 bases: TGTGCCAGCAGGCCTCAAATCAACGGGACATCCTACGAGCAGTACTTC.

The rearrangement uses TRBV5-1 and TRBJ2-1, with 8 nucleotides matching TRBD2. With V trimmed by 0 bases and J by 4 bases, 6 bases remained unmatched. In germline, CDR1 is SGHRS, CDR2 YFSETQ. CDR3 length: 16 residues. The CDR3 is CASSLAAAGEYNEQFF. As DNA, the CDR3 is TGCGCCAGCAGCTTGGCGGCAGCGGGGGAGTACAATGAGCAGTTCTTC.

The chain uses TRBV7-6 and TRBJ1-4, with 10 bases aligning to TRBD1. This CDR3 region has 15 residues. The V segment lost 6 bases and the J segment 7 bases; nucleotides outside the gene matches: 8. The germline CDR1 and CDR2 sequences are SGHVS and FNYEAQ. The CDR3, as DNA: TGTGCCAGCAGATTGGGGGGACAGGGGTTTGAAAAACTGTTTTTT. Amino acids: CASRLGGQGFEKLFF.

This chain joins TRBV5-1 and TRBJ2-5, with 7 bases aligning to TRBD1. This CDR3 region has 15 residues. Trimming at V came to 0 bases and at J to 0 bases, leaving 2 bases not matched to a gene. Germline lookup yields CDR1 SGHRS and CDR2 YFSETQ. CDR3: CASSLGGQYQETQYF. The CDR3, as DNA: TGCGCCAGCAGCTTGGGGGGACAGTACCAAGAGACCCAGTACTTC.

This chain joins TRBV2 and TRBJ1-1; the match to TRBD1 covers 7 bases. CDR1 SNHLY and CDR2 FYNNEI come from the germline V gene. CDR3 length: 15 residues. Germline trimming cut 3 bases from V and 1 base from J; bases unmatched to any gene: 5. This CDR3 is CASSEPRDRNTEAFF. The CDR3 DNA reads TGTGCCAGCAGTGAGCCCCGGGACAGGAACACTGAAGCTTTCTTT. The full variable domain, its missing parts supplied by reference TRBV2 and TRBJ1-1, is EPEVTQTPSHQVTQMGQEVILRCVPISNHLYFYWYRQILGQKVEFLVSFYNNEISEKSEIFDDQFSVERPDGSNFTLKIRSTKLEDSAMYFCASSEPRDRNTEAFFGQGTRLTVV.

The chain joins TRBV6-6 to TRBJ1-4; D gene ambiguous. The germline gives CDR1 MNHNY, CDR2 SVGAGI (reference sequence). V lost 6 bases to trimming and J lost 1 base, with 15 bases between them. This CDR3 comprises 16 residues. The CDR3 DNA sequence: TGTGCCAGCAGGGACTCTGGTTCGGAAACTAATGAAAAACTGTTTTTT. Protein: CASRDSGSETNEKLFF.

V usage is TRBV5-1 and J usage is TRBJ2-1; D is undetermined. V dropped 3 bases and J dropped 4 bases, with 8 bases sitting between them. CDR3 length: 13 residues. The germline V gene encodes CDR1 SGHRS and CDR2 YFSETQ. The CDR3 region is CASSSLSYNEQFF. The CDR3 DNA reads TGCGCCAGCAGCTCATTGAGTTACAATGAGCAGTTCTTC.

The chain recombines TRBV6-5 with TRBJ1-5; TRBD1 aligns across 10 bases. CDR1 and CDR2 from the germline V gene are MNHEY and SVGAGI. Trimming cost V 8 bases and J 2 bases; bases outside gene matches: 3. CDR3 length equals 14 residues. The CDR3 nucleotides read TGTGCCAGCGGGACAGGGGCCGGCAATCAGCCCCAGCATTTT. Its protein product is CASGTGAGNQPQHF.

The V gene is TRBV6-1, the J gene TRBJ2-7; 11 bases are a match to TRBD1. Germline lookup yields CDR1 MNHNS and CDR2 SASEGT. Germline trimming cut 7 bases from V and 7 bases from J; bases unmatched to any gene: 6. The CDR3 is made up of 13 amino acids. Here the CDR3 DNA reads TGTGCCAGCACGGACAGGGGGCGGGGAGAGCAGTACTTC. Translated, it gives CASTDRGRGEQYF.

This chain uses TRBV4-1 with TRBJ2-1; TRBD1 matches 7 bases. V lost 0 bases to trimming and J lost 1 base; unmatched junction nucleotides: 15. Germline lookup yields CDR1 MGHRA and CDR2 YSYEKL. The CDR3 has 20 residues. The CDR3 DNA follows: TGCGCCAGCAGCCAAGATAGTACAGGGGCCCTTGCCGTATCCTACAATGAGCAGTTCTTC. Translation gives CASSQDSTGALAVSYNEQFF.

This chain connects TRBV7-8 to TRBJ2-3; D unclear. Trimming took off 1 base at V and 5 bases at J, with 4 bases between the two ends. CDR1 SGHVS and CDR2 FQNEAQ come from the germline V gene. The CDR3 sequence is 12 residues long. Written as DNA, the CDR3 is TGTGCCAGCAGCTTAGATCGAGATACGCAGTATTTT. This translates into CASSLDRDTQYF.

The chain has TRBV10-3 and TRBJ1-1, with D unclear. V lost 11 bases, J lost 7 bases, and 14 bases lay in between. This CDR3 spans 11 amino acids. Germline CDR1 ENHRY, CDR2 SYGVKD. DNA of the CDR3: TGTGCCGTCGCCCTTGGGAGTGAAGCTTTCTTT. Its translation is CAVALGSEAFF.

J is TRBJ2-2 and V is TRBV6-1; D possibly corresponds to TRBD1 (6 bases). The CDR3 runs 15 residues. Germline-derived CDR1 and CDR2 are MNHNS and SASEGT. V lost 3 bases and J 6 bases, leaving 14 bases between the germline ends. For the CDR3, the DNA is TGTGCCAGCAGTGACCACACAGGGTCGGCCGGGGAGCTGTTTTTT. It codes for CASSDHTGSAGELFF.

The V and J genes are TRBV28 and TRBJ2-7; 8 bases align to TRBD1. Germline assignment: CDR1 MDHEN and CDR2 SYDVKM. This CDR3 spans 15 amino acids. J gave up 3 bases and V 5 bases, and 9 bases lay outside the gene matches. The CDR3 DNA follows: TGTGCCAGCAGTATCACAGGGGGGCTTGTCTACGAGCAGTACTTC. This encodes CASSITGGLVYEQYF. Full variable domain (remainder filled in from reference TRBV28 and TRBJ2-7): DVKVTQSSRYLVKRTGEKVFLECVQDMDHENMFWYRQDPGLGLRLIYFSYDVKMKEKGDIPEGYSVSREKKERFSLILESASTNQTSMYLCASSITGGLVYEQYFGPGTRLTVT.

This chain connects TRBV27 to TRBJ1-4; the match to TRBD1 covers 7 bases. V trimming: 6 bases; J trimming: 7 bases; junction bases outside the gene matches: 8. CDR3 length: 14 amino acids. Germline CDR1 reads MNHEY; CDR2 reads SMNVEV (reference sequence). CDR3 sequence (DNA): TGTGCCAGCAGCAACAGGGGCCTGGGTGAAAAACTGTTTTTT. This encodes CASSNRGLGEKLFF.

The J gene is TRBJ2-3, the V gene TRBV10-3, with 13 bases lining up with TRBD2. After removal of 10 bases from V and 4 bases from J, the junction contained 20 bases not matched to a gene. CDR1 is ENHRY, CDR2 SYGVKD, per germline. This CDR3 contains 19 residues. In DNA, the CDR3 is TGTGCCACCTACCCCACTAGCGGGGGGGAATTATACGCGGCAGATACGCAGTATTTT. Translating it yields CATYPTSGGELYAADTQYF.

The CDR3 DNA is TGTGCCAGCAGCTTAACGGCAGGGGCCCCTTACAATGAGCAGTTCTTC. It encodes CASSLTAGAPYNEQFF. The chain links TRBV7-3 to TRBJ2-1, with D tentatively TRBD1 (6 bases). This CDR3 spans 16 amino acids. Germline assignment: CDR1 SGHTA and CDR2 FQGTGA. V lost 0 bases to trimming and J lost 4 bases, with 13 bases between them. Filled out from reference TRBV7-3 and TRBJ2-1, the complete variable domain reads GAGVSQTPSNKVTEKGKYVELRCDPISGHTALYWYRQSLGQGPEFLIYFQGTGAADDSGLPNDRFFAVRPEGSVSTLKIQRTERGDSAVYLCASSLTAGAPYNEQFFGPGTRLTVL.